This T cell receptor beta chain was recovered during a study of regulatory T cells in long-lasting Graves disease. For the study at large: Those with persistent Graves' disease had received antithyroid drugs for over 5 years with positive TSH receptor antibodies.

Building of the TCR beta libraries involved iRepertoire HTBI primers and Arm-PCR of CDR3 regions. TCRdb re-called the multiplex PCR reads through MiXCR, storing one row per CDR3 protein. The table shows roughly 500,000 distinct CDR3 sequences, with 20% to 25% occurring only once. This sample's time point: persistent/refractory GD, antithyroid drugs over 5 years with positive TRAb. Scientists built the TCR library using RNA that was extracted from PBMCs. With EDTA tubes as the receptacles, approximately 10 milliliters of peripheral blood were drawn. V lost 2 bases and J 1 base, leaving 17 bases between the germline ends. The V gene's germline CDR1 is LNHDA and CDR2 SQIVND (reference sequence). The CDR3 extends over 17 amino acids.

Sample: peripheral blood mononuclear cells (PBMCs), taken when the disease was refractory, from a patient treated with antithyroid drugs. The chain carries TRBV19 and TRBJ1-1; D possibly corresponds to TRBD1 (5 bases). The clonotype comes from a female donor with Graves disease. As DNA, the CDR3 is TGTGCCAGTAGTATACAGGGCGTGGCGGGGTCGAACACTGAAGCTTTCTTT. Protein product: CASSIQGVAGSNTEAFF.